Detailed here is one T cell receptor beta chain. Its specificity is unknown. Alongside CTLA-4 blockade with ipilimumab, patients with chemo-refractory metastatic non-small-cell lung cancer received focal radiation. This entry is derived from a study of radiotherapy plus CTLA-4 blockade in lung cancer. Study context: Disease control reached roughly 33%, with objective responses in about 19%. Study findings and constraints: Blood TCR clones of tumor origin expanded after radiotherapy plus ipilimumab. According to reports, early shifts in blood T cell clones, alongside interferon-beta, forecast response most accurately.

Generated by immunoSEQ multiplex PCR, the TCRdb table keeps only in-frame clones and is missing some. The sample shows approximately 77,000 clones, approximately 84% of them seen only once. CDR1 is SGDLS, CDR2 YYNGEE, per germline. This CDR3 is 17 amino acids long. Between the trimmed V and J ends, which lost 3 bases and 6 bases, there was a span of 24 bases. V gene TRBV9 combines with J gene TRBJ1-1; unclear D gene. This TCR derives from a human donor with non-small cell lung cancer who had stable disease on radiotherapy plus ipilimumab. This specimen was peripheral blood, taken from a patient treated with radiotherapy plus ipilimumab. CDR3 sequence reads: CASSALRGLTVGAEAFF. In DNA, the CDR3 is TGTGCCAGCAGCGCCCTGCGAGGGTTAACAGTTGGGGCTGAAGCTTTCTTT.